The clone carrying this T cell receptor beta chain occurred a few times. The target antigen is unknown. Germline assignment: CDR1 SGHDT and CDR2 YYEEEE. The trim removed 4 bases at V and 8 bases at J, leaving 7 bases unmatched. This CDR3 is built from 14 residues. This sample was included in a study of cytomegalovirus exposure and HLA in healthy donors. Use of 60 Vbeta and 13 Jbeta primers characterized the PCR. The data were produced by immunoSEQ multiplex PCR, yet TCRdb's version contains in-frame clones alone and is incomplete. The sample has about 160,000 clones, approximately 88% seen once; the top ten hold around 0.93%. Regarding the study as a whole: In an earlier analysis, about 87% or about 30%: the productive usage of most TCR beta V segments. An analysis was carried out at a later point. It showed that HLA-associated TCR beta chains were more clonally expanded than equally common non-associated chains.

This receptor was identified in a man aged 25-45 years in good health and CMV-seronegative. The sequencing sample was made of PBMCs. The chain uses TRBV5-6 and TRBJ1-4; 8 positions match TRBD1. CDR3 sequence: CASSAGGAGEKLFF. The CDR3 DNA is TGTGCCAGCAGCGCAGGGGGCGCAGGAGAAAAACTGTTTTTT. Supplemented by reference TRBV5-6 and TRBJ1-4, the full variable domain reads DAGVTQSPTHLIKTRGQQVTLRCSPKSGHDTVSWYQQALGQGPQFIFQYYEEEERQRGNFPDRFSGHQFPNYSSELNVNALLLGDSALYLCASSAGGAGEKLFFGSGTQLSVL.